This T cell receptor beta chain was sequenced in a study of blood T cell repertoires in COVID-19. Overall study context: PBMCs, B-cell-depleted T cells, or T cells were the source of the cDNA or gDNA that made up the material.

The assay was immunoSEQ multiplex PCR, and TCRdb's table has in-frame clones only and misses some. The table records around 100,000 clones, about nine tenths of them present only once. From germline, CDR1 is GTSNPN and CDR2 SVGIG (reference sequence). Trimming at V came to 4 bases and at J to 6 bases, leaving 9 bases not matched to a gene. The CDR3 consists of 14 residues. This clone has more than one count but fewer than ten. The chain is built from TRBV30 and TRBJ1-1; 9 bases are a match to TRBD1. The receptor comes from a man over 45 with acute or convalescent COVID-19. The sample consisted of peripheral blood. The chain's CDR3 is CAWNRDRAYAEAFF. Here the CDR3 DNA reads TGTGCCTGGAACCGGGACAGGGCCTACGCTGAAGCTTTCTTT.